This T cell receptor beta chain was captured in a study of T cell repertoires in cytomegalovirus infection. Broader study findings: Cumulative frequency of public TCR beta families picked out carriers of CMV plus the relevant HLA.

TCRdb ran MiXCR on the reads and lists one entry per CDR3 protein. The data contain about 700,000 distinct CDR3 sequences, approximately 33% of them seen just once; the ten biggest clones take up 15% to 20%. Comment on this clonotype: The antigen is undetermined.

The sequence was collected from a human donor in good health (CMV status not recorded). Some clones in this sample may be carry-over from other donors' samples. Specimen: cultured PBMCs, collected from culture after CMV antigen stimulation.

The CDR3 here is CASSLNSREAFF. CDR3 DNA: TGTGCCAGCAGTTTAAATTCACGTGAAGCTTTCTTT. This chain connects TRBV28 to TRBJ1-1; no definite D call. The germline CDR1 and CDR2 sequences are MDHEN and SYDVKM. V was cut by 2 bases and J by 7 bases, with 8 bases left in between. The CDR3 covers 12 residues.